This T cell receptor (beta chain) was sequenced for a study of regulatory dendritic cells for organ transplantation. General study findings and limits: Among resting subsets, memory CD8+ cells contained the most alloreactive clonotypes. Memory CD8+ clonal expansion seemed more limited with regulatory than mature dendritic cells. Naive CD4+ and CD8+ repertoires were highly diverse; memory CD8+ was most oligoclonal.

CDR1 is SEHNR, CDR2 FQNEAQ, per germline (reference sequence). The junction had 3 bases not matched to a gene; V was cut back by 1 base and J by 0 bases. CDR3 length: 16 amino acids. Produced via immunoSEQ multiplex PCR; TCRdb's table is partial and in-frame only. This sample yields 20,000 to 25,000 clones, of which 74% are seen a single time; just over 0.9% belongs to the top ten. This clone appeared a single time. The antigen remains undetermined. The sequenced sample consisted of memory CD4+ T cells from blood. The subset here: CD45RO+ memory T cells. This clonotype was obtained from a human donor in good health. The chain links TRBV7-9 to TRBJ2-3, with 8 bases aligning to TRBD2. The CDR3 spells CASSLGVAGSTDTQYF. The DNA for the CDR3 is TGTGCCAGCAGCTTAGGGGTAGCGGGGAGCACAGATACGCAGTATTTT.